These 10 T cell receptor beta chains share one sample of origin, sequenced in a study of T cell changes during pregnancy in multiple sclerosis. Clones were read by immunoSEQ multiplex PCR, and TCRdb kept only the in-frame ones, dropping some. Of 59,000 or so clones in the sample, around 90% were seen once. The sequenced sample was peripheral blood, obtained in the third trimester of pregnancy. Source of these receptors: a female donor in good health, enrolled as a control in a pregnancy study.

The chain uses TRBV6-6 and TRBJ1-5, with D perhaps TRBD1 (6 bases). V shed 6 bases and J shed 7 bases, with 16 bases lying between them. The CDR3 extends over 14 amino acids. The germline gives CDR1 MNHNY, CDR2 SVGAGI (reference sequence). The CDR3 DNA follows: TGTGCCAGCAGCCGTGCAACAGGGACCCAGCCCCAGCATTTT. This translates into CASSRATGTQPQHF.

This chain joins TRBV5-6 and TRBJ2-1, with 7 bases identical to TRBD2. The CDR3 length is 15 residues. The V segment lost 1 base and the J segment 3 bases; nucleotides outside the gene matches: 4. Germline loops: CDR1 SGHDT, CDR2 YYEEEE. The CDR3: CASSLRRGSYNEQFF. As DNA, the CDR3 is TGTGCCAGCAGCTTGAGGCGGGGGAGCTACAATGAGCAGTTCTTC.

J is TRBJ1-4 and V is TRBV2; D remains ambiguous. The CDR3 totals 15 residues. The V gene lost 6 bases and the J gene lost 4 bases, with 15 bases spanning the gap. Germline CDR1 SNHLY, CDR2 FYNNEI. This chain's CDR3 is CASRLTAARNEKLFF. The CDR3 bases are TGTGCCAGCAGGCTTACAGCGGCCCGTAATGAAAAACTGTTTTTT.

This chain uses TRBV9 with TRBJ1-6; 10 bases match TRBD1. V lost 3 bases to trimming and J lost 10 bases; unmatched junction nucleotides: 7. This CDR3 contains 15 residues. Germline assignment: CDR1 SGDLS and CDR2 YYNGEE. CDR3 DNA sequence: TGTGCCAGCAGCGCCGGCGGACAGGGGGGCTCACCCCTCCACTTT. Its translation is CASSAGGQGGSPLHF. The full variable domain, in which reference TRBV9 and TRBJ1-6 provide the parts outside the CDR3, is DSGVTQTPKHLITATGQRVTLRCSPRSGDLSVYWYQQSLDQGLQFLIQYYNGEERAKGNILERFSAQQFPDLHSELNLSSLELGDSALYFCASSAGGQGGSPLHFGNGTRLTVT.

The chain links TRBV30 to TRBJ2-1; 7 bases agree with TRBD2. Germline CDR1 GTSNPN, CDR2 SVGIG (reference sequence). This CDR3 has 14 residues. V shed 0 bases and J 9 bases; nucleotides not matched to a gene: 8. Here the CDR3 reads CAWSVEGRGVEQFF. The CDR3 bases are TGTGCCTGGAGTGTAGAAGGCCGGGGGGTTGAGCAGTTCTTC.

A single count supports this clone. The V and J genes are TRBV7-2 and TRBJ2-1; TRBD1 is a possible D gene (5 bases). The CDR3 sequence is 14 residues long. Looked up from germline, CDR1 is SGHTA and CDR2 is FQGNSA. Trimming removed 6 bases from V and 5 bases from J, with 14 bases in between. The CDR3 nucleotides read TGTGCCAGCAGGTTCTGGGGCCAACACAATGAGCAGTTCTTC. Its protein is CASRFWGQHNEQFF.

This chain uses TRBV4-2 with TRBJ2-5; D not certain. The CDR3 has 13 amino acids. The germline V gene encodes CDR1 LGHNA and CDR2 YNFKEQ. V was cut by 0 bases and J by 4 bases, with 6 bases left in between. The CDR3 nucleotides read TGTGCCAGCAGCCAAGAGAGCCCAGAGACCCAGTACTTC. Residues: CASSQESPETQYF.

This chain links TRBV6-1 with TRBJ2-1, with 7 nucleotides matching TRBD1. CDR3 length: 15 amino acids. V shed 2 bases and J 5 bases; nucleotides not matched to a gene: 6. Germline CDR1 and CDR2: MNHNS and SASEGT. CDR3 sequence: CASSEIGTANNEQFF. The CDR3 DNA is TGTGCCAGCAGTGAAATCGGGACAGCCAACAATGAGCAGTTCTTC.

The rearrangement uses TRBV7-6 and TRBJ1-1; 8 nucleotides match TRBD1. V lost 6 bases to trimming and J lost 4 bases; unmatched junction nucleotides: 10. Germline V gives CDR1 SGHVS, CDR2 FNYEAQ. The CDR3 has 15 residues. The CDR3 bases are TGTGCCAGCAGACCCCAGACAGGGGTGAGCACTGAAGCTTTCTTT. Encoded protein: CASRPQTGVSTEAFF.

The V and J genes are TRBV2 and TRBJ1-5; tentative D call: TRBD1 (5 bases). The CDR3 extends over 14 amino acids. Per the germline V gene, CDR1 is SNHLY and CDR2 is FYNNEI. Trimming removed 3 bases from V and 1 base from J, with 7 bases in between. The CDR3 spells CASSDRQSNQPQHF. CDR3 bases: TGTGCCAGCAGTGATAGACAGAGCAATCAGCCCCAGCATTTT.